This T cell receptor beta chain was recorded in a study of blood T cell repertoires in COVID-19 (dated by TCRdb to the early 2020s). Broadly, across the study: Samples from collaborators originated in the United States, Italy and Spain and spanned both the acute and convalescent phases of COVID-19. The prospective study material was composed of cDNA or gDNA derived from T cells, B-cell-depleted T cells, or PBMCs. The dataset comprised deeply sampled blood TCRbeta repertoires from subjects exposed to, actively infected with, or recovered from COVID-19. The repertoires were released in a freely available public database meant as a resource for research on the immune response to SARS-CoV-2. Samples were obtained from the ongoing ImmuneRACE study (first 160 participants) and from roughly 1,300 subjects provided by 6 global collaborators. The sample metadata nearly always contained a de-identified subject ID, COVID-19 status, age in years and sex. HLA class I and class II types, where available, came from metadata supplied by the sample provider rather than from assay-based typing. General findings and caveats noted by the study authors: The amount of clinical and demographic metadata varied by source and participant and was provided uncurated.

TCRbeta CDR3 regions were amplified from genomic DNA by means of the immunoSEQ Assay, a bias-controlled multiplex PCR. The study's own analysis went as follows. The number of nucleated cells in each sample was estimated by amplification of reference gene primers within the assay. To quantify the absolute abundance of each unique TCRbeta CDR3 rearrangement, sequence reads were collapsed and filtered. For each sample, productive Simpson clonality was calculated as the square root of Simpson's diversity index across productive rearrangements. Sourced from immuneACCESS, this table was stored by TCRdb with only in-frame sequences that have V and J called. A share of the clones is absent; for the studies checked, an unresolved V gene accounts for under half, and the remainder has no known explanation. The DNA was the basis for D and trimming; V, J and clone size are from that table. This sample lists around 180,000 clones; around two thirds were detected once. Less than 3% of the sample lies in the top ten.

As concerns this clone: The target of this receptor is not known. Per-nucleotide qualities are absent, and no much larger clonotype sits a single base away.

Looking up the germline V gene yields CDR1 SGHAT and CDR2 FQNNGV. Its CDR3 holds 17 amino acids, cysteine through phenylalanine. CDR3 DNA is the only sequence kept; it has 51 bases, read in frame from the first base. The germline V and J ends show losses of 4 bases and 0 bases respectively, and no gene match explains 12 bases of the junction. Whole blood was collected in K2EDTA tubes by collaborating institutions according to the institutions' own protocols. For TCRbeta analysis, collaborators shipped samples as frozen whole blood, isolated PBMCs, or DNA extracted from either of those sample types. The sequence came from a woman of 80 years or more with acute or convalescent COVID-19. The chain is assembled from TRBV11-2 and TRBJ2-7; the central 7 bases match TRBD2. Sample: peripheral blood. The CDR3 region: CASSSLVAGRFSYEQYF. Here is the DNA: TGTGCCAGCAGCTCCCTAGTAGCGGGCCGTTTCTCCTACGAGCAGTACTTC.